This TCR beta chain was sequenced during a study of immune heterogeneity within non-small cell lung tumors. CDR3 of TCR beta was amplified by multiplex PCR that used 32 V and 13 J primers. One entry per CDR3 protein, called by TCRdb with MiXCR from the multiplex PCR reads. The sample includes about 21,000 distinct CDR3 sequences, less than 35% of them seen just once. The CDR3 extends over 19 amino acids. CDR1 is ENHRY, CDR2 SYGVKD, per germline. The V end was cut by 3 bases, the J end by 0 bases, with 18 bases between. Bulk tumor genomic DNA (about 600 ng per sample) served as template. Surgery yielded several widely spaced biopsies per primary tumor. Those enrolled were patients newly diagnosed with untreated non-small cell lung cancer and undergoing curative surgery.

This chain uses TRBV10-3 with TRBJ2-6; D may be TRBD1 (5 bases). This receptor was taken from a man aged 35-49 years with non-small cell lung cancer. The sample comprised lung tumor tissue. For the CDR3, the DNA is TGTGCCATCAGTGAAACTGAAGCGACAGAGTTCTCTGGGGCCAACGTCCTGACTTTC. Translating gives CAISETEATEFSGANVLTF.